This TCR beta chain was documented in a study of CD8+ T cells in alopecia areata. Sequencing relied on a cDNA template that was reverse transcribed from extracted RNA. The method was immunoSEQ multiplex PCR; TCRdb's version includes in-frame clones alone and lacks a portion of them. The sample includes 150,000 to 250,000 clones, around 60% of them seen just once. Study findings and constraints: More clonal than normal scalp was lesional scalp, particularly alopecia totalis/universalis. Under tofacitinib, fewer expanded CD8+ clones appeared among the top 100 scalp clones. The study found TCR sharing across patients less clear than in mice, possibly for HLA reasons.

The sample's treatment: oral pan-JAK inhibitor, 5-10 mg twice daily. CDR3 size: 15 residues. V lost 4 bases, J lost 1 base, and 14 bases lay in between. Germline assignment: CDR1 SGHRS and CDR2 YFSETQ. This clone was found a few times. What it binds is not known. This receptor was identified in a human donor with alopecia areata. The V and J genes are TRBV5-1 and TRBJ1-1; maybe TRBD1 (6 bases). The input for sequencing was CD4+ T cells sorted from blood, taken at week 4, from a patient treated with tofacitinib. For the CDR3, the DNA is TGCGCCAGCAGCCCGACAGGACCATCGAACACTGAAGCTTTCTTT. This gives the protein CASSPTGPSNTEAFF.